This T cell receptor beta chain was profiled in a study of OX40 agonist ivuxolimab in advanced cancers. TCRdb's copy holds only in-frame clones and misses some; the assay was immunoSEQ multiplex PCR. This table holds around 35,000 clones, 78% found once. Concerning this clone: The antigen is not known.

Enrollment shut out patients with autoimmune disease history or systemic immunosuppression. The CDR3 covers 15 residues. Germline V gives CDR1 SGHTA, CDR2 FQGTGA. V lost 1 base to trimming and J lost 4 bases, with 12 bases between them. Study-wide points: By week 6 at 0.1 to 3.0 mg/kg, blood CD4+ and CD8+ T cells had expanded clonally. On average, a greater number of expanded clones characterised CD8+ T cells relative to CD4+.

This sequence was found in an adult with an advanced solid tumor such as melanoma, head and neck, liver or kidney cancer. The chain recombines TRBV7-3 with TRBJ2-3; a possible D gene is TRBD2 (7 bases). Sequenced material: CD4+ or CD8+ T cells sorted from blood, taken in a trial of the OX40 agonist ivuxolimab. The CDR3 coding sequence is TGTGCCAGCAGCTTAAGCGGGGGCGGCCCAGATACGCAGTATTTT. It yields the protein CASSLSGGGPDTQYF.